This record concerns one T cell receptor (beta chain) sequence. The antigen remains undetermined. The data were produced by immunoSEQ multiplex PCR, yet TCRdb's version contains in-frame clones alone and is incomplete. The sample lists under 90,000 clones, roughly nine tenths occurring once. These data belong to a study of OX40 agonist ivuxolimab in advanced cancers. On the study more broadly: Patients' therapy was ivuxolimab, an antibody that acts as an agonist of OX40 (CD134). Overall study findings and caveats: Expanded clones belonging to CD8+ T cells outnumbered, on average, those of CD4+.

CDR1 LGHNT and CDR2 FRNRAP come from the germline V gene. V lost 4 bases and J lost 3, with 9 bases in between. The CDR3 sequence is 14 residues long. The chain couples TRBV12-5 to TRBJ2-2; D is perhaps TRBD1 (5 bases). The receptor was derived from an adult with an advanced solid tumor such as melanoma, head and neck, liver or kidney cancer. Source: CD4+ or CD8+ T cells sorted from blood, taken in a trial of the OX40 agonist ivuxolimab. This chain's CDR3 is CASGSLTDTGELFF. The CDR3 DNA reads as TGTGCTAGTGGTTCTCTGACAGACACCGGGGAGCTGTTTTTT.